This passage covers 10 T cell receptor beta chains from one sample sequenced in a study of T cells in Graves' hyperthyroidism and ophthalmopathy. Amplification yielded TCR beta CDR3 regions, with RNA transcripts as the source. When the TCR CDR3 underwent first-round RT-PCR, the HTBI primer set was used. MiXCR, applied by TCRdb to the multiplex PCR reads, yields one record per CDR3 protein. The data contain more than 550,000 distinct CDR3 sequences, roughly a sixth of them seen just once; the ten biggest clones take up roughly a sixth. Sequenced sample: blood. The receptors derive from a man in his forties or fifties with Graves' hyperthyroidism.

Ten or more counts support this clonotype. The CDR3 loop is CASSPFNRNEQYF. The DNA of the CDR3 is TGTGCCAGCAGTCCCTTCAACAGAAACGAGCAGTACTTC. This sequence joins TRBV28 and TRBJ2-7; no clear D. V dropped 5 bases and J dropped 5 bases, with 13 bases sitting between them. The germline V gene encodes CDR1 MDHEN and CDR2 SYDVKM. The CDR3 spans 13 residues.

About this clonotype itself: This sequence may be a read error, since a much larger clone differs from it by one base. The chain joins TRBV10-3 to TRBJ1-1; D may be TRBD1 (5 bases). V lost 5 bases, J lost 4 bases, and 14 bases lay in between. This CDR3 spans 14 amino acids. CDR1 and CDR2 from the germline V gene are ENHRY and SYGVKD. Written as DNA, the CDR3 is TGTGCCATCAGTTTCGGTCAGGGCGGCACTGAAGCTTTCTTT. Amino acid sequence: CAISFGQGGTEAFF.

This clonotype was counted at least ten times. The chain joins TRBV6-1 to TRBJ1-5; D might be TRBD1 (6 bases). Germline V gene sequence: CDR1 MNHNS, CDR2 SASEGT. Trimming cost V 8 bases and J 7 bases, with 15 bases left between them. The CDR3 runs to 13 residues. CDR3 loop: CASYGTLWQPQHF. In DNA form, the CDR3 reads TGTGCCAGCTACGGGACACTATGGCAGCCCCAGCATTTT.

This clonotype was observed at least ten times. This chain connects TRBV10-3 to TRBJ2-6; D gene uncertain. The CDR3 runs to 17 residues. Trimming stripped 3 bases from V and 1 base from J, with 13 bases between. CDR1 and CDR2 from the germline V gene are ENHRY and SYGVKD. The chain's CDR3 is CAISDHGKRSGANVLTF. The CDR3 region has the DNA TGTGCCATCAGTGATCACGGTAAACGGTCTGGGGCCAACGTCCTGACTTTC.

The CDR3 DNA reads as TGCGCCAGCAGGGTTGGGACCAACAATGAGCAGTTCTTC. This sequence encodes CASRVGTNNEQFF. The genes are TRBV5-1 and TRBJ2-1; TRBD1 or TRBD2 may be the D gene (5 bases each). CDR3 length: 13 residues. CDR1 is SGHRS and CDR2 is YFSETQ in the germline V gene. The germline V and J ends were trimmed by 5 bases and 5 bases, with 11 bases remaining between them.

This clonotype was detected many times. The J gene is TRBJ2-2, the V gene TRBV9; TRBD2 is a possible D gene (6 bases). Germline V CDR1 and CDR2: SGDLS, YYNGEE. Trimming pared 0 bases from V and 2 bases from J, leaving 11 bases between. There are 16 residues in the CDR3. CDR3 loop: CASSVDLASNTGELFF. The CDR3 nucleotides read TGTGCCAGCAGCGTAGATCTAGCGTCTAACACCGGGGAGCTGTTTTTT.

The table lists this clonotype with many counts. This rearrangement joins TRBV2 to TRBJ2-1; 7 bases line up with TRBD1. Germline V gives CDR1 SNHLY, CDR2 FYNNEI. The V gene end was trimmed by 6 bases and the J gene end by 4 bases; junction bases not matched to a gene: 9. This CDR3 is 15 amino acids long. Written as DNA, the CDR3 is TGTGCCAGCAGGTACGGGACAGATCGGTACAATGAGCAGTTCTTC. It specifies CASRYGTDRYNEQFF.

A few counts support this clonotype. CDR3: CASSQDVNYGYTF. The CDR3 DNA is TGCGCCAGCAGCCAAGACGTAAACTATGGCTACACCTTC. The rearrangement links TRBV4-1 to TRBJ1-2; D remains unclear. In germline, CDR1 is MGHRA, CDR2 YSYEKL. The CDR3 runs to 13 residues. Trimming stripped 0 bases from V and 2 bases from J, with 4 bases between.

This clonotype appeared many times. The rearrangement uses TRBV28 and TRBJ2-7; 11 nucleotides match TRBD2. The germline V gene encodes CDR1 MDHEN and CDR2 SYDVKM. This CDR3 contains 16 residues. Unmatched junction bases numbered 12, after V lost 4 bases and J lost 7 bases. The CDR3 region has the DNA TGTGCCAGCAGTTGGTTGGGGACTAGCGGTTTCATGGAGCAGTACTTC. Amino acids: CASSWLGTSGFMEQYF.

This clonotype has a handful of counts. V gene TRBV3-1 combines with J gene TRBJ2-7, with unresolved D. V was shortened by 0 bases and J by 0 bases, with 15 bases between the two germline ends. This CDR3 has 17 residues. Per the germline V gene, CDR1 is LGHDT and CDR2 is YNNKEL (reference sequence). CDR3 region: CASSQDRAGPSSYEQYF. For the CDR3, the DNA is TGTGCCAGCAGCCAAGATCGAGCAGGACCAAGCTCCTACGAGCAGTACTTC.